A selection of T cell receptor beta chains follows, all from one sample in a study of cytomegalovirus exposure and HLA in healthy donors. Profiling relied on immunoSEQ multiplex PCR, and the TCRdb table lists in-frame clones only, not all of them. The profile shows some 90,000 clones, 65% to 85% of them singletons. The sequenced sample consisted of PBMCs. These receptors came from an older woman in good health and CMV-seropositive. Both conserved end residues are part of each CDR3. D genes are given only for firm matches. The listing skips clone size in some rows; elsewhere it reads once, few, many or a size class.

cdr3_nt cdr3_aa j_call clone_size cdr3_length v_call d_call
TGCAGCGTTGAAATACAGGGCCACAATGAGCAGTTCTTC CSVEIQGHNEQFF TRBJ2-1 once 13 TRBV29-1 NA
TGTGCCAGCAGTTTCTTGGGACAGGGAATCTCCTACGAGCAGTACTTC CASSFLGQGISYEQYF TRBJ2-7 NA 16 TRBV27 TRBD1
TGCGCCAGCAAACGGGAGACAGACTCCTACGAGCAGTACTTC CASKRETDSYEQYF TRBJ2-7 NA 14 TRBV10-2 NA
TGCGCCAGCAGCCGGGGACTAGCGGGCAATGAGCAGTTCTTC CASSRGLAGNEQFF TRBJ2-1 NA 14 TRBV4-1 TRBD2
TGTGCCAGCAGTGGGGGACAGGGGGTCGCACCCCTCCACTTT CASSGGQGVAPLHF TRBJ1-6 NA 14 TRBV2 TRBD1
TGTGCCAGCAGCTTGGGGGGAGGTCAGCCCCAGCATTTT CASSLGGGQPQHF TRBJ1-5 NA 13 TRBV7-2 NA
TGTGCCAGTAGTATAGGGGGGCTGTCGAATCAGCCCCAGCATTTT CASSIGGLSNQPQHF TRBJ1-5 NA 15 TRBV19 NA
TGTGCCAGCAGTTTCCTCCGCCTTACTACTAGCGGGAGTTCCTACGAGCAGTACTTC CASSFLRLTTSGSSYEQYF TRBJ2-7 NA 19 TRBV27 TRBD2
TGTGCCAGTAGTATAGATGTGGGGGGGCCCACAGATACGCAGTATTTT CASSIDVGGPTDTQYF TRBJ2-3 once 16 TRBV19 NA
TGTGCCAGCAGCCCTACAGGGAGCTCCTACGAGCAGTACTTC CASSPTGSSYEQYF TRBJ2-7 few 14 TRBV7-8 NA
TGTGCCAGCAGTGTAAAAGGGGGCGAGCAGTACTTC CASSVKGGEQYF TRBJ2-7 NA 12 TRBV25-1 NA
TGTGCCAGTAGTACAGCGGGAGGGCCGGCAGATACGCAGTATTTT CASSTAGGPADTQYF TRBJ2-3 NA 15 TRBV19 TRBD2
TGTGCCAGTAGCCCCGGGGGGGCTCAAGACGAGCAGTACTTC CASSPGGAQDEQYF TRBJ2-7 NA 14 TRBV19 TRBD2
TGTGCCAGCAGTTTATCGACAGGGTCCACCGGGGAGCTGTTTTTT CASSLSTGSTGELFF TRBJ2-2 few 15 TRBV27 TRBD1
TGTGCCAGCTCCGGGGAGGGGGGGGCCTACGAGCAGTACTTC CASSGEGGAYEQYF TRBJ2-7 NA 14 TRBV7-9 NA
TGTGCCAGCAGCTTAGGGGGGACATTTCAAGAGACCCAGTACTTC CASSLGGTFQETQYF TRBJ2-5 NA 15 TRBV7-2 NA
TGTGCCAGCAGCTTGTACGGGGGGACCTACGAGCAGTACTTC CASSLYGGTYEQYF TRBJ2-7 few 14 TRBV5-4 TRBD2
TGCGCCAGCAGCCAAGTCGGGTACAATGAGCAGTTCTTC CASSQVGYNEQFF TRBJ2-1 NA 13 TRBV4-1 NA
TGTGCCAGCAGCCAACAGGGAATGGTCTACGAGCAGTACTTC CASSQQGMVYEQYF TRBJ2-7 NA 14 TRBV13 NA
TGTGCCAGCAGTTTACAACCGATCGGGAACTATGGCTACACCTTC CASSLQPIGNYGYTF TRBJ1-2 NA 15 TRBV28 NA
TGTGCCAGCAGTTGGGACAGGGACGGGGGCTACACCTTC CASSWDRDGGYTF TRBJ1-2 NA 13 TRBV6-6 TRBD1
TGCGCCAGCAGCACAGGACAGGGAGGTCGCCACAATGAGCAGTTCTTC CASSTGQGGRHNEQFF TRBJ2-1 NA 16 TRBV5-1 TRBD1
TGTGCCAGCAGCGCTCTAGCGGGAACGAACACCGGGGAGCTGTTTTTT CASSALAGTNTGELFF TRBJ2-2 NA 16 TRBV7-6 TRBD2
TGCAGCGTTGGTAACGGGTTCACAGATACGCAGTATTTT CSVGNGFTDTQYF TRBJ2-3 NA 13 TRBV29-1 NA
TGTGCCAGCAGCTTAACGGGGACTAGTCAGACCCAGTACTTC CASSLTGTSQTQYF TRBJ2-5 NA 14 TRBV7-3 TRBD2
TGTGCCAGCAGCGGACAGGGGCTCAATCAGCCCCAGCATTTT CASSGQGLNQPQHF TRBJ1-5 NA 14 TRBV7-8 TRBD1
TGTGCCAGCAGTTCAGGGGATCACTCTGGAAACACCATATATTTT CASSSGDHSGNTIYF TRBJ1-3 NA 15 TRBV28 NA
TGCGCCAGCAGCCAAGGACGGGCTGGGGCCAACGTCCTGACTTTC CASSQGRAGANVLTF TRBJ2-6 many 15 TRBV4-3 NA
TGTGCCAGCAGCGTACAGGGGGCTGGAAACACCATATATTTT CASSVQGAGNTIYF TRBJ1-3 NA 14 TRBV9 TRBD1
TGTGCCAGCAGCCAAGAGGCGGGGGCAGATACGCAGTATTTT CASSQEAGADTQYF TRBJ2-3 NA 14 TRBV5-4 TRBD2
TGCGCCAGCAGCTTGGCGGAACAGGGGCATGGCTACACCTTC CASSLAEQGHGYTF TRBJ1-2 few 14 TRBV5-1 TRBD1
TGTGCCAGCAGCTTAGCCGGGAGGGGGCGAAAAAACACTGAAGCTTTCTTT CASSLAGRGRKNTEAFF TRBJ1-1 NA 17 TRBV7-8 TRBD1
TGCGCCAGCAGCCAACTACCCGGGTCTGCCTACGAGCAGTACTTC CASSQLPGSAYEQYF TRBJ2-7 NA 15 TRBV4-1 NA
TGTGCCAGCAGCTTAGAGCAGGGGAGGCAGTTCTTC CASSLEQGRQFF TRBJ2-1 NA 12 TRBV7-3 NA
TGTGCCAGCAGTGAAGGAATGGCCGACACCGGGGAGCTGTTTTTT CASSEGMADTGELFF TRBJ2-2 NA 15 TRBV6-1 NA
TGTGCCAGCAGTAGCCTGCGAGGCCTGTGGTACGAGCAGTACTTC CASSSLRGLWYEQYF TRBJ2-7 NA 15 TRBV28 NA
TGTTCCAGCAGCTTAGGCGCAGGGGGCTTAAGTATTCAGCCCCAGCATTTT CSSSLGAGGLSIQPQHF TRBJ1-5 NA 17 TRBV7-9 TRBD1
TGTGCCAGCAGCTTGGGAGGCGGGGGCACAGATACGCAGTATTTT CASSLGGGGTDTQYF TRBJ2-3 NA 15 TRBV5-4 NA
TGCGCCAGCAGGGGACAGGGCACAGATACGCAGTATTTT CASRGQGTDTQYF TRBJ2-3 few 13 TRBV10-2 TRBD1
TGTGCCAGCAGCTTATTAGGGGCCACCGGGGAGCTGTTTTTT CASSLLGATGELFF TRBJ2-2 NA 14 TRBV7-9 NA
TGTGCCAGCAGTTTATTGGGTCCCCCTCGGCAGGCCGCGGGCAATGAGCAGTTCTTC CASSLLGPPRQAAGNEQFF TRBJ2-1 NA 19 TRBV27 NA
TGTGCCAGCAGCTTATTTAGCGGGAACACCGGGGAGCTGTTTTTT CASSLFSGNTGELFF TRBJ2-2 NA 15 TRBV7-3 NA
TGTGCCAGCAGCAGGACAGGGTTTAGCACAGATACGCAGTATTTT CASSRTGFSTDTQYF TRBJ2-3 once 15 TRBV28 TRBD1
TGTGCCAGCAGCCCGTTCGGAAACACCATATATTTT CASSPFGNTIYF TRBJ1-3 NA 12 TRBV7-8 NA
TGTGCCTGGAGTCAACAGGGAAATTCACCCCTCCACTTT CAWSQQGNSPLHF TRBJ1-6 NA 13 TRBV30 NA
TGTGCCAGCAGCTTAGGTGGTGGGGGCTGGTCCCAGTACTTC CASSLGGGGWSQYF TRBJ2-5 NA 14 TRBV7-9 NA
TGTGCCAGCAGCATAACAGGGGTGGCTAGCGCTGAGCAGTTCTTC CASSITGVASAEQFF TRBJ2-1 NA 15 TRBV9 NA
TGTGCCAGCAGTTCAGGAGGCGCGGGAGACCATAATGAAAAACTGTTTTTT CASSSGGAGDHNEKLFF TRBJ1-4 NA 17 TRBV28 NA
TGTTCCAGCAGCTTAGTAGAGGGGGCAGGGAGAGAAAAACTGTTTTTT CSSSLVEGAGREKLFF TRBJ1-4 NA 16 TRBV7-9 TRBD1
TGTGCCAGCAGGGCCCGGCGGGAGCCTCCCTACGAGCAGTACTTC CASRARREPPYEQYF TRBJ2-7 NA 15 TRBV11-2 TRBD2
TGTGCCAGCAGGCCGGTCGGGGGGCGAGAACAGCCCCAGCATTTT CASRPVGGREQPQHF TRBJ1-5 NA 15 TRBV5-8 NA
TGTGCCAGTAGTATAGTATCGGGGGGCGCCTACGAGCAGTACTTC CASSIVSGGAYEQYF TRBJ2-7 once 15 TRBV19 NA
TGTGCCAGCAGCTTAGAGCGGGCCACGATTTGGGAGCAGTACTTC CASSLERATIWEQYF TRBJ2-7 NA 15 TRBV11-2 NA
TGCAGCGTTAAAGACTTTCAAGAGACCCAGTACTTC CSVKDFQETQYF TRBJ2-5 NA 12 TRBV29-1 NA
TGTGCCAGCAGCTCAACCACAGGGGGCGATTACACAGATACGCAGTATTTT CASSSTTGGDYTDTQYF TRBJ2-3 NA 17 TRBV7-9 TRBD1
TGTGCCAGCAGCCTAGCCGGGACAGGGAAAGGGGAGCAGTACTTC CASSLAGTGKGEQYF TRBJ2-5 NA 15 TRBV11-1 TRBD1
TGTGCCAGTAGTATGGGACTAGCGGGACACAACGTCCTGACTTTC CASSMGLAGHNVLTF TRBJ2-6 NA 15 TRBV19 TRBD2
TGTGCCACCAGCAGAGGCAGCGGGACTAATGAGCAGTTCTTC CATSRGSGTNEQFF TRBJ2-1 NA 14 TRBV15 TRBD2
TGCAGCGTTGTGACAGGGGCCCCAGAGACCCAGTACTTC CSVVTGAPETQYF TRBJ2-5 NA 13 TRBV29-1 TRBD1
TGTGCCAGCAGTTTGGGGGGGGGTAGCCCCTACGAGCAGTACTTC CASSLGGGSPYEQYF TRBJ2-7 once 15 TRBV28 TRBD2